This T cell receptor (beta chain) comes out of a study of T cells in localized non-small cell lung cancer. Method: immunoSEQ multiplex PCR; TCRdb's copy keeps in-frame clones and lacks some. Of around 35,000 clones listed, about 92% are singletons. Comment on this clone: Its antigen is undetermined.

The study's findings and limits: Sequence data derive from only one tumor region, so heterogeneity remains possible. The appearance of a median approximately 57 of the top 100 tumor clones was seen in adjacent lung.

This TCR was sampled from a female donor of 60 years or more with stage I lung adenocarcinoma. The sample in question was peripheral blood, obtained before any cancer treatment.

The CDR3 is CASSLEYPYDEQYF. The DNA for the CDR3 is TGTGCCAGCAGCTTAGAGTATCCATACGACGAGCAGTACTTC. This chain links TRBV7-2 with TRBJ2-7, with D uncertain. The V gene lost 1 base and the J gene lost 5 bases, with 12 bases spanning the gap. This CDR3 is built from 14 residues. Germline V gives CDR1 SGHTA, CDR2 FQGNSA.